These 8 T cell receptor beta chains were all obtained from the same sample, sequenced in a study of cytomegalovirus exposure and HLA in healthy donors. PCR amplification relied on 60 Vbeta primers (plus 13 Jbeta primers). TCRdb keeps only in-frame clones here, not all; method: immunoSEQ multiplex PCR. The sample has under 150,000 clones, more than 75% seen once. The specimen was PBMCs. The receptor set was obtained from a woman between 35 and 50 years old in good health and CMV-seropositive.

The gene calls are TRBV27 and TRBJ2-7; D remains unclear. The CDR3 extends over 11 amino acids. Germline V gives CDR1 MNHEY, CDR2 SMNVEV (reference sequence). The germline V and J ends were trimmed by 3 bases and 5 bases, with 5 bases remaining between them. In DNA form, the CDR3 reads TGTGCCAGCAGTTTTCTTCACGAGCAGTACTTC. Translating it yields CASSFLHEQYF.

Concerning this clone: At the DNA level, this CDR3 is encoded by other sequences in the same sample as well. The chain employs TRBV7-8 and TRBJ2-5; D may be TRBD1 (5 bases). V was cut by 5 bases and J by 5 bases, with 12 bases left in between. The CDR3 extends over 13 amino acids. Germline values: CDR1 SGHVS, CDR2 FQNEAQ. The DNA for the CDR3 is TGTGCCAGCAGCGACAGAATACAGGAGACCCAGTACTTC. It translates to CASSDRIQETQYF.

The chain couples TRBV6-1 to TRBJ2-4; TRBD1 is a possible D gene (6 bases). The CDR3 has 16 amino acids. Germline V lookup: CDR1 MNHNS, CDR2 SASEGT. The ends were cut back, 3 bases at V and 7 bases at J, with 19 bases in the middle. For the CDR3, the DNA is TGTGCCAGCAGTGACAGGGGCCCCTACTCTGGGAACATTCAGTACTTC. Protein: CASSDRGPYSGNIQYF.

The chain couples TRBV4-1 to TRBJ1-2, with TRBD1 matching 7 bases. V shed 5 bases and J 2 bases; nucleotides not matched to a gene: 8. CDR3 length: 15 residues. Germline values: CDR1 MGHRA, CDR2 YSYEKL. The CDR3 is CASSYRDSANYGYTF. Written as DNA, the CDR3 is TGCGCCAGCAGCTACCGGGACAGCGCAAACTATGGCTACACCTTC.

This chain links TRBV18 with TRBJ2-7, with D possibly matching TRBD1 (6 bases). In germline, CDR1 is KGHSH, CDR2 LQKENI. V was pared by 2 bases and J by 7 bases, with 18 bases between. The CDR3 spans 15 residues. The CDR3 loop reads CASSPRLGAPAEQYF. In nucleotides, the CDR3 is TGTGCCAGCTCACCAAGGCTGGGGGCACCCGCTGAGCAGTACTTC.

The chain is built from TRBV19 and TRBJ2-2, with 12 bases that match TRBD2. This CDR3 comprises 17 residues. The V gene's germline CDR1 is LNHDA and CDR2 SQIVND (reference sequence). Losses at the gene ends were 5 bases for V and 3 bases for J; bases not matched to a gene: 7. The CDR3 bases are TGTGCCAGTAGTCCTAGCGGGAGGGCCGGTGACACCGGGGAGCTGTTTTTT. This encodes CASSPSGRAGDTGELFF.

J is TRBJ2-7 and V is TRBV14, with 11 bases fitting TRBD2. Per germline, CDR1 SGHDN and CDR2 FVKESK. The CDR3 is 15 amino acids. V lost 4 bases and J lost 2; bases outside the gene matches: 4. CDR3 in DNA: TGTGCCAGCAGCCGAGGGACTAGCGGTACCTACGAGCAGTACTTC. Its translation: CASSRGTSGTYEQYF.

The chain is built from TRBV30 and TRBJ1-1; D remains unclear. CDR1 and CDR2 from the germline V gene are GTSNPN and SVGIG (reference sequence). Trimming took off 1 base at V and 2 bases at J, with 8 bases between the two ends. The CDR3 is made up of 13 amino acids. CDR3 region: CAWSAQLNTEAFF. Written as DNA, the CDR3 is TGTGCCTGGAGTGCACAGCTAAACACTGAAGCTTTCTTT.